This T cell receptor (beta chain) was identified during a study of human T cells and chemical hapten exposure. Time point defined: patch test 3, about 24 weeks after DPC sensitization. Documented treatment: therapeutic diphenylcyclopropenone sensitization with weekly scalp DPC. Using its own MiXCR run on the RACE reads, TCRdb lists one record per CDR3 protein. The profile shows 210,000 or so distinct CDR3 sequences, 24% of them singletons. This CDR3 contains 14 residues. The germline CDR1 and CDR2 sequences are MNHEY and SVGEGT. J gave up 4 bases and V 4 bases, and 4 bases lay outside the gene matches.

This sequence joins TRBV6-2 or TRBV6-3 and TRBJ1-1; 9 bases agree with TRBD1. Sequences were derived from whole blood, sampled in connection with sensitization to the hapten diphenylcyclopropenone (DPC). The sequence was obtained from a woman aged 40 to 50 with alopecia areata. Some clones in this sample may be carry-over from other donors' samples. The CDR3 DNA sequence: TGTGCCAGCAGTTTACAGGGGGCGAGCACTGAAGCTTTCTTT. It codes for CASSLQGASTEAFF.